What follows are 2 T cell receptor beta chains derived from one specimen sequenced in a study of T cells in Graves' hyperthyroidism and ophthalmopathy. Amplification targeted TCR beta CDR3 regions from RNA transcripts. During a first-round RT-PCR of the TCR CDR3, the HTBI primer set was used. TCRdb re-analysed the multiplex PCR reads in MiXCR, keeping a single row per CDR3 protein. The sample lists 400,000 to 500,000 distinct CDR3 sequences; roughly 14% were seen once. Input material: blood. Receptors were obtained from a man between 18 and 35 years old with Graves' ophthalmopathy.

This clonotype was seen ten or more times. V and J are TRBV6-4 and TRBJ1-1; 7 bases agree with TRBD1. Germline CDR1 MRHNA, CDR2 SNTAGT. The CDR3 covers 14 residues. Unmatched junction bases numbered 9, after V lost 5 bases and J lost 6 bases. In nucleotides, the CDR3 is TGTGCCAGCAGTAGAGACAGGGAGGTACCTGAAGCTTTCTTT. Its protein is CASSRDREVPEAFF.

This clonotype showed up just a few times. CDR3 DNA sequence: TGTGCCAGCATCTTTAGGGGCAATGAGCAGTTCTTC. This translates into CASIFRGNEQFF. The V gene is TRBV7-9, the J gene TRBJ2-1, with D perhaps TRBD1 (5 bases). The CDR3 covers 12 residues. In germline, CDR1 is SEHNR, CDR2 FQNEAQ (reference sequence). The V gene lost 7 bases and the J gene lost 6 bases, with 10 bases spanning the gap.